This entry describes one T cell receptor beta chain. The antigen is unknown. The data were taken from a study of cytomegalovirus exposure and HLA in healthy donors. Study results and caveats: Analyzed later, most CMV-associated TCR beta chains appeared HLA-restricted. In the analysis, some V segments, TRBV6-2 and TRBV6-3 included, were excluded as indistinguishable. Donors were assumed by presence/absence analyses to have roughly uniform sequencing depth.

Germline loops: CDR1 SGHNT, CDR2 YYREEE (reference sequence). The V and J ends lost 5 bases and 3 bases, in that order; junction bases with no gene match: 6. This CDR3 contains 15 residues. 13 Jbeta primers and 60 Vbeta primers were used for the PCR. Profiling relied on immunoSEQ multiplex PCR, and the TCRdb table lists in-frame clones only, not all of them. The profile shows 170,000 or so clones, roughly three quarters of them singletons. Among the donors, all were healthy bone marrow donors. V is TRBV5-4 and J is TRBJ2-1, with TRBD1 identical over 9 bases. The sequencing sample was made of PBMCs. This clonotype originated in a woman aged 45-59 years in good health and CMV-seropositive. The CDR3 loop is CASRLRDRDYNEQFF. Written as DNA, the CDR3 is TGTGCCAGCAGATTACGGGACAGGGACTACAATGAGCAGTTCTTC.